This paragraph covers one TCR beta chain sequence. This CDR3 is 19 amino acids long. With V trimmed by 4 bases and J by 0 bases, 10 bases remained unmatched. CDR1 is KGHSH, CDR2 LQKENI, per germline. This record belongs to a study of blood T cell repertoires in COVID-19. Study context: The cDNA or gDNA used as material had been derived from T cells, B-cell-depleted T cells, or PBMCs.

In the study's own analysis: How many nucleated cells were present was estimated from reference gene primer amplification. The data were produced by immunoSEQ multiplex PCR, yet TCRdb's version contains in-frame clones alone and is incomplete. The DNA gave D and trimming, while V, J and clone size come from that table. Seen here are roughly 300,000 clones, 65% to 90% observed once, and the top ten hold about 10%. For recovered donors of Cohort 3, there were two negative PCRs, clearance, or symptom resolution. Sequencing input: PBMCs or T cells enriched from blood (not recorded which). This clonotype originated in a woman aged 18-29 years who had recovered from COVID-19. The V and J genes are TRBV18 and TRBJ2-2; 11 bases align to TRBD2. Here the CDR3 DNA reads TGTGCCAGCTCACGACGACTAGCGGGGTTGTCCGCGAACACCGGGGAGCTGTTTTTT. This encodes CASSRRLAGLSANTGELFF.